This T cell receptor beta chain was sequenced during a study of tumor-infiltrating lymphocytes in primary liver carcinoma. Germline V gene sequence: CDR1 MNHEY, CDR2 SVGAGI. The CDR3 contains 16 residues. The V and J ends lost 5 bases and 6 bases, in that order; junction bases with no gene match: 14. Synthesis of TCR beta cDNA was carried out from about 500 ng total RNA with a constant-region primer. For TCR beta, libraries were produced by three nested multiplex PCR rounds using slightly modified ARM-PCR. Each of the first two PCR rounds ran roughly 9 cycles with TRBV1-TRBV30 forward and C-beta reverse primers. From the multiplex PCR reads, TCRdb called clonotypes with MiXCR, one entry per CDR3 protein. This table holds approximately 300,000 distinct CDR3 sequences, 60% to 80% found once. Out of unsorted whole blood came the blood RNA, and germline DNA was extracted as well.

This clonotype was obtained from a man between 35 and 55 years old with primary liver carcinoma and hepatitis B virus infection. The genes are TRBV6-5 and TRBJ2-7; 9 positions agree with TRBD1. The sample taken for sequencing was peripheral blood. In nucleotides, the CDR3 is TGTGCCAGCAGTAATCTACAGGGGGCGAAACTAGCCGAGCAGTACTTC. It is translated as CASSNLQGAKLAEQYF.